Listed here are 23 T cell receptor beta chains from one sample, sequenced in a study of CXCR3-negative and CXCR3-positive naive CD8 T cells. Carrying UMI labels, the TRB cDNA libraries were prepared through 5' RACE. From the 5' RACE reads, TCRdb lists one entry per CDR3 protein and no DNA. This table holds about 130,000 distinct CDR3 sequences. The sequenced material came from naive CXCR3- CD8+ T cells from blood. Subset here: CD45RO-CCR7+CD27+CD95- naive CD8+ T cells lacking CXCR3 (TNR3-). These receptors came from a human donor in good health. Some clones in this sample may be carry-over from other donors' samples.

This chain joins TRBV29-1 and TRBJ2-1; TCRdb names TRBD2, which stays unverified in the absence of DNA. The CDR3 extends over 15 amino acids. CDR1 SQVTM and CDR2 ANQGSEA come from the germline V gene. CDR3 protein: CSVDGAGEYYNEQFF.

This sequence joins TRBV6-5 and TRBJ2-7; the D gene TCRdb calls, TRBD1, cannot be checked with no DNA. Germline loops: CDR1 MNHEY, CDR2 SVGAGI. This CDR3 region has 15 residues. CDR3: CASSYGFAQAYEQYF.

The V call is TRBV12-3 or TRBV12-4, the J call TRBJ2-7; TCRdb outputs TRBD2, but without DNA this stays unchecked. There are 13 residues in the CDR3. CDR3 protein: CASSPRGVYEQYF.

The chain carries TRBV5-1 and TRBJ2-7; TCRdb's D gene call, TRBD2, goes unchecked for lack of DNA. This CDR3 spans 16 amino acids. Germline V gives CDR1 SGHRS, CDR2 YFSETQ. This CDR3 is CASSLLPDGSSYEQYF.

The chain has TRBV7-6 and TRBJ2-7; TCRdb outputs TRBD2, but without DNA this stays unchecked. Per germline, CDR1 SGHVS and CDR2 FNYEAQ. The CDR3 is 17 residues long. The CDR3 sequence is CASSKPGTSGNSYEQYF.

The gene calls are TRBV13 and TRBJ2-1; TCRdb outputs TRBD1, but without DNA this stays unchecked. The CDR3 totals 17 residues. The germline gives CDR1 PRHDT, CDR2 FYEKMQ (reference sequence). The CDR3 spells CASSLASGTGFYNEQFF.

J is TRBJ2-7 and V is TRBV12-3 or TRBV12-4; the TCRdb D gene call, TRBD1, has no DNA to confirm it. CDR3 length: 15 amino acids. CDR3 region: CASSDTDRGPHEQYF.

This rearrangement joins TRBV4-1 to TRBJ2-2; TCRdb returns TRBD1, unconfirmable since there is no DNA. CDR1 is MGHRA and CDR2 is YSYEKL in the germline V gene. The CDR3 length is 15 residues. This CDR3 reads CASSLNPGATGELFF.

The chain has TRBV6-5 and TRBJ2-3; TCRdb lists TRBD1, though no DNA is available to test this call. CDR3 length: 12 residues. The V gene's germline CDR1 is MNHEY and CDR2 SVGAGI. CDR3 amino acids: CASSYPGDTQYF.

The CDR3 here is CASSEGELGYYEQYF. The genes are TRBV10-1 and TRBJ2-7. CDR1 is WNHNN, CDR2 SYGVQD, per germline (reference sequence). This CDR3 is 15 amino acids long.

The gene calls are TRBV29-1 and TRBJ1-5; TCRdb's D gene call, TRBD1, goes unchecked for lack of DNA. Germline loops: CDR1 SQVTM, CDR2 ANQGSEA. The CDR3 runs 14 residues. The CDR3 loop is CSVADTGWDQPQHF.

This chain uses TRBV6-2 or TRBV6-3 with TRBJ2-7; TCRdb gives TRBD2 as the D gene, but with no DNA this cannot be confirmed. This CDR3 is built from 15 residues. Germline V gene lookup returns CDR1 MNHEY and CDR2 SVGEGT. The CDR3 sequence is CASSYIAGVVYEQYF.

This rearrangement joins TRBV5-4 to TRBJ2-1; with no DNA, the TCRdb D assignment of TRBD1 cannot be verified. Germline CDR1 SGHNT, CDR2 YYREEE (reference sequence). The CDR3 length is 16 residues. CDR3 amino acids: CASSLPPGVSYNEQFF.

The CDR3 loop reads CASSGLNPAGGSTDTQYF. The chain carries TRBV10-2 and TRBJ2-3; TCRdb designates TRBD2, a call that cannot be tested without DNA. Germline V gene lookup returns CDR1 WSHSY and CDR2 SAAADI. The CDR3 consists of 18 residues.

V gene TRBV12-3 or TRBV12-4 combines with J gene TRBJ2-2; the TRBD1 assignment by TCRdb is unverifiable without DNA. The CDR3 is made up of 16 amino acids. The CDR3 region is CASSLEAQGDTGELFF.

The rearrangement joins TRBV12-3 or TRBV12-4 to TRBJ1-1; as DNA is missing, the TRBD1 call by TCRdb cannot be tested. CDR3 length equals 13 residues. The CDR3 sequence: CASSPTGGDEAFF.

The rearrangement uses TRBV25-1 and TRBJ2-3; TCRdb calls TRBD2, which cannot be checked without DNA. Germline lookup yields CDR1 MGHDK and CDR2 SYGVNS. The CDR3 length is 15 residues. The CDR3 is CASSEYRGSPDTQYF.

J is TRBJ2-2 and V is TRBV7-3; TCRdb's D call of TRBD2 is untestable without DNA. The CDR3 covers 16 residues. The germline V gene has CDR1 SGHTA and CDR2 FQGTGA. CDR3: CASSPMERGYTGELFF.

The chain has TRBV7-3 and TRBJ2-7; lacking DNA, the TRBD1 call made by TCRdb goes unchecked. CDR3 size: 12 residues. The germline CDR1 and CDR2 sequences are SGHTA and FQGTGA. This chain's CDR3 is CASGTGAYEQYF.

The J gene is TRBJ2-7, the V gene TRBV3-1; the D call from TCRdb, TRBD1, cannot be confirmed without DNA. In germline, CDR1 is LGHDT, CDR2 YNNKEL (reference sequence). The CDR3 is 15 residues long. The CDR3 protein is CASSQEGTPTIEQYF.

The genes are TRBV29-1 and TRBJ2-3; TCRdb returns TRBD1, unconfirmable since there is no DNA. Per germline, CDR1 SQVTM and CDR2 ANQGSEA. The CDR3 is 17 residues long. CDR3: CSVDGLGQGLTADTQYF.

The rearrangement links TRBV12-3 or TRBV12-4 to TRBJ1-2. The CDR3 runs to 16 residues. The CDR3 sequence: CASSFGPLQRNYGYTF.

The V call is TRBV19, the J call TRBJ2-1; TCRdb's D call of TRBD1 is untestable without DNA. The length of the CDR3 is 15 residues. Germline CDR1 and CDR2: LNHDA and SQIVND (reference sequence). CDR3: CASSPLSGWQYEQFF.